These 32 T cell receptor beta chains share one sample of origin, sequenced in a study of T cell repertoires in cytomegalovirus infection. MiXCR was run by TCRdb on the reads, yielding one entry per CDR3 protein. The table records some 480,000 distinct CDR3 sequences, 25% to 35% of them present only once. These receptors' antigens are unknown. The source was cultured PBMCs, collected from culture after CMV antigen stimulation. These receptors were taken from a human donor in good health (CMV status not recorded). Some clones in this sample may be carry-over from other donors' samples.

The chain uses TRBV10-3 and TRBJ2-5; 8 bases are a match to TRBD2. This CDR3 comprises 13 residues. Losses at the gene ends were 10 bases for V and 4 bases for J; bases not matched to a gene: 8. Germline V gene sequence: CDR1 ENHRY, CDR2 SYGVKD. In nucleotides, the CDR3 is TGTGCCACGTGGACTAGCCTTTTAGAGACCCAGTACTTC. Translation: CATWTSLLETQYF.

V is TRBV5-6 and J is TRBJ2-1; TRBD2 matches 14 bases. The CDR3 contains 18 residues. From germline, CDR1 is SGHDT and CDR2 YYEEEE. Germline trimming cut 1 base from V and 4 bases from J; bases unmatched to any gene: 7. As DNA, the CDR3 is TGTGCCAGCAGCTTGATTCGACTAGCGGGAGGGCTTTACAATGAGCAGTTCTTC. This gives the protein CASSLIRLAGGLYNEQFF.

The V and J genes are TRBV4-1 and TRBJ2-7; 11 bases are a match to TRBD2. The CDR3 has 15 amino acids. The germline V gene encodes CDR1 MGHRA and CDR2 YSYEKL. J was trimmed by 4 bases and V by 0 bases; bases with no gene match: 2. CDR3 coding DNA: TGCGCCAGCAGCCAAGAGCTAGCGGGGGGATACGAGCAGTACTTC. This encodes CASSQELAGGYEQYF.

This clonotype was recorded at least ten times. The V gene is TRBV10-3, the J gene TRBJ2-2; TRBD2 might be the D (6 bases). The CDR3 runs to 14 residues. Deletions cut 10 bases from V and 1 base from J, with 13 bases between. Per the germline V gene, CDR1 is ENHRY and CDR2 is SYGVKD. The CDR3 protein is CATHGTLNTGELFF. The DNA of the CDR3 is TGTGCCACCCACGGGACTCTGAACACCGGGGAGCTGTTTTTT.

The chain carries TRBV5-1 and TRBJ2-5; the D call may be TRBD1 or TRBD2 (6 bases each). The V end was cut by 4 bases, the J end by 2 bases, with 18 bases between. CDR3 size: 16 residues. Germline assignment: CDR1 SGHRS and CDR2 YFSETQ. The CDR3 region is CASSPRGGRPQETQYF. CDR3 sequence (DNA): TGCGCCAGCAGCCCGAGAGGGGGGAGACCACAAGAGACCCAGTACTTC.

Points on this clonotype: The CDR3 carries no conserved terminal phenylalanine or tryptophan, so it likely arises from a read error. The DNA is left out, because the CDR3 cannot be placed on it with certainty; the CDR3 is given as TCRdb lists it. This rearrangement joins TRBV27 to TRBJ1-4; TRBD1 reflects the table's D call only, with no check against the DNA. Ends included, the CDR3 has 21 residues. The germline V gene encodes CDR1 MNHEY and CDR2 SMNVEV (reference sequence). The CDR3 here is CASSIHSRTRVKILLRNRRGP.

The rearrangement links TRBV12-3 or TRBV12-4 to TRBJ2-1, with 9 bases lining up with TRBD1. The CDR3 length is 16 residues. V shed 0 bases, J shed 4 bases, and the junction held 4 bases outside the gene matches. The CDR3 DNA reads TGTGCCAGCAGTTTAGCGGACAGGGGCGTTTACAATGAGCAGTTCTTC. Translated, it gives CASSLADRGVYNEQFF.

CDR3 sequence: CASSYGETYEQYF. The CDR3 bases are TGTGCCAGCAGTTACGGGGAAACCTACGAGCAGTACTTC. The chain uses TRBV6-2 or TRBV6-3 and TRBJ2-7; D ambiguous. Trimming took 2 bases from V and 2 from J, leaving 7 bases between them. Germline CDR1 is MNHEY and CDR2 is SVGEGT. The CDR3 runs to 13 residues.

The sample holds many counts of this clonotype. The chain employs TRBV7-8 and TRBJ1-2, with 8 bases fitting TRBD1. There are 15 residues in the CDR3. The germline V gene has CDR1 SGHVS and CDR2 FQNEAQ. Germline trimming cut 4 bases from V and 5 bases from J; bases unmatched to any gene: 9. This CDR3 reads CASSSDRGISYGYTF. Here the CDR3 DNA reads TGTGCCAGCAGCTCTGACAGGGGAATTTCGTATGGCTACACCTTC.

As DNA, the CDR3 is TGTGCCAGCAGGAAAACCGGGACAGCTACTTATAGCAATCAGCCCCAGCATTTT. Translated, it gives CASRKTGTATYSNQPQHF. This chain links TRBV6-4 with TRBJ1-5; 7 bases are a match to TRBD1. The CDR3 spans 18 residues. The germline gives CDR1 MRHNA, CDR2 SNTAGT. V lost 6 bases to trimming and J lost 0 bases; unmatched junction nucleotides: 14.

The chain couples TRBV11-2 to TRBJ2-1; weak D call: TRBD2 (5 bases). Trimming pared 6 bases from V and 4 bases from J, leaving 10 bases between. The V gene's germline CDR1 is SGHAT and CDR2 FQNNGV. The CDR3 covers 13 residues. CDR3 amino acids: CASRQERYNEQFF. DNA for the CDR3: TGTGCCAGCAGGCAGGAGCGGTACAATGAGCAGTTCTTC.

This clonotype was seen many times. This rearrangement joins TRBV12-3 or TRBV12-4 to TRBJ1-2; 8 nucleotides match TRBD1. With V trimmed by 3 bases and J by 2 bases, 5 bases remained unmatched. The CDR3 has 15 amino acids. The CDR3 DNA reads as TGTGCCAGCAGTTTTCGGACAGGGCAAAACTATGGCTACACCTTC. Residues: CASSFRTGQNYGYTF.

This chain links TRBV18 with TRBJ1-2, with 12 bases aligning to TRBD1. This CDR3 contains 16 residues. V gave up 6 bases and J gave up 6 bases; unmatched junction bases: 11. Germline values: CDR1 KGHSH, CDR2 LQKENI. The chain's CDR3 is CASSPTGTGGWNGYTF. The CDR3 DNA reads TGTGCCAGCTCGCCAACCGGGACAGGGGGCTGGAATGGCTACACCTTC.

The chain uses TRBV10-3 and TRBJ1-2, with D hard to call. The CDR3 runs 14 residues. V was trimmed by 0 bases and J by 5 bases, leaving 10 bases between them. The germline gives CDR1 ENHRY, CDR2 SYGVKD. CDR3 coding DNA: TGTGCCATCAGTGAGTCCCCGATTGAGTATGGCTACACCTTC. Its translation is CAISESPIEYGYTF.

CDR3 coding DNA: TGTGCCAGCAGTTACGGCATTCTAGCCAACAATGAGCAGTTCTTC. Protein product: CASSYGILANNEQFF. The chain is built from TRBV6-6 and TRBJ2-1; D possibly corresponds to TRBD2 (5 bases). This CDR3 contains 15 residues. Germline V lookup: CDR1 MNHNY, CDR2 SVGAGI (reference sequence). Between the trimmed V and J ends, which lost 2 bases and 5 bases, there was a span of 13 bases.

The CDR3 sequence is CASGWRRVFTEAFF. Written as DNA, the CDR3 is TGTGCCAGCGGCTGGAGGCGGGTGTTCACTGAAGCTTTCTTT. This rearrangement joins TRBV6-2 or TRBV6-3 to TRBJ1-1; D is ambiguous. The germline V gene encodes CDR1 MNHEY and CDR2 SVGEGT. CDR3 length: 14 amino acids. Deletions cut 8 bases from V and 4 bases from J, with 17 bases between.

V and J are TRBV14 and TRBJ2-2, with 8 bases aligning to TRBD2. Germline CDR1 SGHDN, CDR2 FVKESK. This CDR3 contains 16 residues. The V segment lost 2 bases and the J segment 0 bases; nucleotides outside the gene matches: 2. CDR3 residues: CASSQLSGANTGELFF. As DNA, the CDR3 is TGTGCCAGCAGCCAACTTAGCGGGGCGAACACCGGGGAGCTGTTTTTT.

This clonotype turned up a few times. The rearrangement links TRBV7-2 to TRBJ2-1; 7 bases map to TRBD2. Germline-derived CDR1 and CDR2 are SGHTA and FQGNSA. This CDR3 is built from 14 residues. Trimming removed 1 base from V and 10 bases from J; junction bases left unmatched: 7. CDR3 DNA sequence: TGTGCCAGCAGCTTAGGGGAGGGGATTGGGGAGCAGTTCTTC. Residues: CASSLGEGIGEQFF. The entire variable domain, with the rest obtained from reference TRBV7-2 and TRBJ2-1, is as follows: GAGVSQSPSNKVTEKGKDVELRCDPISGHTALYWYRQSLGQGLEFLIYFQGNSAPDKSGLPSDRFSAERTGGSVSTLTIQRTQQEDSAVYLCASSLGEGIGEQFFGPGTRLTVL.

This rearrangement joins TRBV12-3 or TRBV12-4 to TRBJ2-4, with a possible D match to TRBD2 (6 bases). The CDR3 totals 14 residues. V lost 7 bases, J lost 11 bases, and 21 bases lay in between. The CDR3 DNA reads TGTGCCAGCACTTTTGTGGGACTCTCCGGGGTTCAGTACTTC. This translates into CASTFVGLSGVQYF.

This clonotype was seen a few times. The gene calls are TRBV7-2 and TRBJ1-1; D perhaps matches TRBD1 (5 bases). V was shortened by 5 bases and J by 5 bases, with 12 bases between the two germline ends. CDR1 SGHTA and CDR2 FQGNSA come from the germline V gene. This CDR3 is 13 amino acids long. The CDR3 reads CASSHPGGTEAFF. CDR3 in DNA: TGTGCCAGCAGCCACCCTGGGGGGACTGAAGCTTTCTTT. Full variable domain (outside the CDR3, taken from reference TRBV7-2 and TRBJ1-1): GAGVSQSPSNKVTEKGKDVELRCDPISGHTALYWYRQSLGQGLEFLIYFQGNSAPDKSGLPSDRFSAERTGGSVSTLTIQRTQQEDSAVYLCASSHPGGTEAFFGQGTRLTVV.

This clonotype has just one count. The genes are TRBV6-2 or TRBV6-3 and TRBJ2-7; 8 bases map to TRBD2. The CDR3 runs 14 residues. CDR1 is MNHEY, CDR2 SVGEGT, per germline. After removal of 6 bases from V and 6 bases from J, the junction contained 10 bases not matched to a gene. The CDR3 DNA follows: TGTGCCAGCAGGGATAGCGGGACCTTTCGCGAGCAGTACGTC. Amino acid sequence: CASRDSGTFREQYV.

This clonotype was seen at least ten times. The V call is TRBV7-6, the J call TRBJ2-2; D not certain. The CDR3 sequence is 14 residues long. Trimming took off 4 bases at V and 2 bases at J, with 8 bases between the two ends. Per the germline V gene, CDR1 is SGHVS and CDR2 is FNYEAQ. The CDR3: CASSSDPNTGELFF. CDR3 sequence (DNA): TGTGCCAGCAGCTCGGACCCTAACACCGGGGAGCTGTTTTTT.

J is TRBJ1-1 and V is TRBV7-8; D gene ambiguous. The V end lost 1 base, the J end lost 5 bases, and 11 bases lay between the germline ends. The germline CDR1 and CDR2 sequences are SGHVS and FQNEAQ. The CDR3 length is 14 residues. CDR3 residues: CASSLESGWTEAFF. The CDR3 nucleotides read TGTGCCAGCAGCTTAGAGAGTGGATGGACTGAAGCTTTCTTT.

The chain combines TRBV7-9 with TRBJ2-7, with 9 bases lining up with TRBD1. The CDR3 spans 13 residues. V shed 3 bases, J shed 5 bases, and the junction held 2 bases outside the gene matches. CDR1 is SEHNR and CDR2 is FQNEAQ in the germline V gene (reference sequence). CDR3 DNA sequence: TGTGCCAGCAGCTTTACAGGGGGCAACGAGCAGTACTTC. This encodes CASSFTGGNEQYF.

The table lists this clonotype with a few counts. This chain connects TRBV7-9 to TRBJ2-3; TRBD2 agrees at 14 bases. The V gene's germline CDR1 is SEHNR and CDR2 FQNEAQ (reference sequence). The CDR3 consists of 17 residues. The V gene end was trimmed by 5 bases and the J gene end by 5 bases; junction bases not matched to a gene: 9. In nucleotides, the CDR3 is TGTGCCAGCAGCCTTTCCGGGACTAGCGGGAGAAGAGATACGCAGTATTTT. It codes for CASSLSGTSGRRDTQYF.

This clonotype is a singleton in its sample. The V call is TRBV7-2, the J call TRBJ1-2, with a weak D call TRBD1 (6 bases). This CDR3 is 15 amino acids long. The V end lost 1 base, the J end lost 5 bases, and 14 bases lay between the germline ends. CDR1 SGHTA and CDR2 FQGNSA come from the germline V gene. The CDR3 nucleotides are TGTGCCAGCAGCTTAGACTACAGGGCGGATTATGGCTACACCTTC. This sequence encodes CASSLDYRADYGYTF.

The J gene is TRBJ2-5, the V gene TRBV11-2, with D maybe TRBD2 (5 bases). The CDR3 is 13 amino acids. CDR1 is SGHAT, CDR2 FQNNGV, per germline. V lost 8 bases, J lost 5 bases, and 15 bases lay in between. CDR3 coding DNA: TGTGCCAGCGGACTCGAGTGGGTTGAGACCCAGTACTTC. This codes for CASGLEWVETQYF.

This clonotype was seen ten or more times. The V and J genes are TRBV11-3 and TRBJ2-5; 8 bases map to TRBD2. Per germline, CDR1 SGHNT and CDR2 YENEEA. With V trimmed by 5 bases and J by 1 base, 6 bases remained unmatched. This CDR3 has 15 residues. CDR3 coding DNA: TGTGCCAGCAGCCATAGCGGGACGCTCCAAGAGACCCAGTACTTC. The encoded protein is CASSHSGTLQETQYF.

The chain couples TRBV14 to TRBJ2-2; 8 nucleotides line up with TRBD1. With V trimmed by 5 bases and J by 6 bases, 11 bases remained unmatched. CDR1 and CDR2 from the germline V gene are SGHDN and FVKESK. The CDR3 is 16 residues long. CDR3 in amino acids: CASSTTGQGWAGELFF. Here the CDR3 DNA reads TGTGCCAGCAGCACCACAGGACAGGGCTGGGCCGGGGAGCTGTTTTTT. The full variable domain, in which reference TRBV14 and TRBJ2-2 provide the parts outside the CDR3, is EAGVTQFPSHSVIEKGQTVTLRCDPISGHDNLYWYRRVMGKEIKFLLHFVKESKQDESGMPNNRFLAERTGGTYSTLKVQPAELEDSGVYFCASSTTGQGWAGELFFGEGSRLTVL.

This clonotype was picked up many times. The chain recombines TRBV7-2 with TRBJ2-5, with TRBD2 matching 11 bases. CDR3 length: 15 residues. V lost 3 bases to trimming and J lost 3 bases; unmatched junction nucleotides: 3. Germline V gene lookup returns CDR1 SGHTA and CDR2 FQGNSA. CDR3 amino acids: CASSFTTSGKETQYF. CDR3 coding DNA: TGTGCCAGCAGCTTCACGACTAGCGGGAAAGAGACCCAGTACTTC.

This chain connects TRBV4-1 to TRBJ2-6; 8 nucleotides match TRBD1. This CDR3 region has 17 residues. V gave up 1 base and J gave up 0 bases; unmatched junction bases: 2. The V gene's germline CDR1 is MGHRA and CDR2 YSYEKL. CDR3 bases: TGCGCCAGCAGCCAAGGGGACAGGCGCTCTGGGGCCAACGTCCTGACTTTC. It translates to CASSQGDRRSGANVLTF.

This clonotype was recorded many times. This chain joins TRBV29-1 and TRBJ1-1; D ambiguous. Germline CDR1 reads SQVTM; CDR2 reads ANQGSEA. The germline V and J ends were trimmed by 7 bases and 1 base, with 10 bases remaining between them. The CDR3 runs to 12 residues. The DNA for the CDR3 is TGCAGCGCCCATGATGGGAACACTGAAGCTTTCTTT. Translating gives CSAHDGNTEAFF. Complete variable domain (other parts from reference TRBV29-1 and TRBJ1-1): SAVISQKPSRDICQRGTSLTIQCQVDSQVTMMFWYRQQPGQSLTLIATANQGSEATYESGFVIDKFPISRPNLTFSTLTVSNMSPEDSSIYLCSAHDGNTEAFFGQGTRLTVV.